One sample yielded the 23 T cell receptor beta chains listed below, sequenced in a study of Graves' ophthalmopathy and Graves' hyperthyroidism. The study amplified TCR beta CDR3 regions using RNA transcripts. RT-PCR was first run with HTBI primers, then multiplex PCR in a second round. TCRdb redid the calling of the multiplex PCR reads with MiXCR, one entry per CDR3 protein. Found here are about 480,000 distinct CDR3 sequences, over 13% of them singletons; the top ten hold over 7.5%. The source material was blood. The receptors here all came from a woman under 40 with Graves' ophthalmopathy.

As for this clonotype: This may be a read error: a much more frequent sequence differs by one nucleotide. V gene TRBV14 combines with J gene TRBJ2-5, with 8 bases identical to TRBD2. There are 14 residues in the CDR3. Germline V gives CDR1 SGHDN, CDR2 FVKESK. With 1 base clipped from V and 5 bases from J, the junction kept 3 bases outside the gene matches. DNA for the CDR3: TGTGCCAGCAGCCAAGCGGGGGGGCATGAGACCCAGTACTTC. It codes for CASSQAGGHETQYF.

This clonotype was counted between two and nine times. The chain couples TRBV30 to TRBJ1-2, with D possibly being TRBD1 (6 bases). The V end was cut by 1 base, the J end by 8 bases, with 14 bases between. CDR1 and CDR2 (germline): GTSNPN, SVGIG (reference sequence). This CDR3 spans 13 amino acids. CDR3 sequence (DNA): TGTGCCTGGAGTGCGGGGGGCTCGAGGGGCTACACCTTC. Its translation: CAWSAGGSRGYTF.

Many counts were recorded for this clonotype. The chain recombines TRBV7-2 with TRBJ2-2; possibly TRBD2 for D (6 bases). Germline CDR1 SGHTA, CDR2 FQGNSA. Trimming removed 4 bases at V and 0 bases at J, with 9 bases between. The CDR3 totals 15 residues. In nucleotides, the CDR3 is TGTGCCAGCAGCTCCGGGGGATCGAACACCGGGGAGCTGTTTTTT. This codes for CASSSGGSNTGELFF.

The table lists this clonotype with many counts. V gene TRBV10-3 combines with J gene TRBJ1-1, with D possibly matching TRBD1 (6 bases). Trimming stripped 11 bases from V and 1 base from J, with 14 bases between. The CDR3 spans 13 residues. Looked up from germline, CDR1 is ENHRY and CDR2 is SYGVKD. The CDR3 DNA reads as TGTGCCGGGGGGGGGCCAGCGAACACTGAAGCTTTCTTT. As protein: CAGGGPANTEAFF.

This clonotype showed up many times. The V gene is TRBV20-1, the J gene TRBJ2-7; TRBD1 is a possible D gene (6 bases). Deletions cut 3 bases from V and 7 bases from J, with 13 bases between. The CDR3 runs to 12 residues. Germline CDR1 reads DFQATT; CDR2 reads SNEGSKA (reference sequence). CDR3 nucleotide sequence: TGCAGTGCTAGGCCAGGGGTTGTGGAGCAGTACTTC. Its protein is CSARPGVVEQYF.

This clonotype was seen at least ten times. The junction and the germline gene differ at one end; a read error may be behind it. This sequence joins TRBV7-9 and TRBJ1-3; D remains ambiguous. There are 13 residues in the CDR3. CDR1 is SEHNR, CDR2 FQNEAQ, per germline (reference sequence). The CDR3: CASSLGSGNTIYF. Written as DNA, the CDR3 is TGTGCCAGCAGTTTAGGGTCTGGAAACACCATATATTTT.

The CDR3 DNA reads TGCAGTGCTGTGACAGGGATCCACGAGCAGTACTTC. It is translated as CSAVTGIHEQYF. V usage is TRBV20-1 and J usage is TRBJ2-7; TRBD1 matches at 7 bases. Germline CDR1 DFQATT, CDR2 SNEGSKA (reference sequence). With 5 bases clipped from V and 5 bases from J, the junction kept 6 bases outside the gene matches. CDR3 length equals 12 residues.

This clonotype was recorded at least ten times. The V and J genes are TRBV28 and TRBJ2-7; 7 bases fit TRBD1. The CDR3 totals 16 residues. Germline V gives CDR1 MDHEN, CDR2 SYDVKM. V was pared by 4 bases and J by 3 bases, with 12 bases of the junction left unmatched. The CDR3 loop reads CASSSFFGTALYEQYF. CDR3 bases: TGTGCCAGCAGTTCTTTTTTCGGGACAGCACTCTACGAGCAGTACTTC.

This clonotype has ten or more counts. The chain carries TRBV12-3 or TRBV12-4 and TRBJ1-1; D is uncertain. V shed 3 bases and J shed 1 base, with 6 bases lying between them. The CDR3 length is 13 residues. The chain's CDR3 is CASSFSQNTEAFF. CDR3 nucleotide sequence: TGTGCCAGCAGTTTTTCTCAGAACACTGAAGCTTTCTTT.

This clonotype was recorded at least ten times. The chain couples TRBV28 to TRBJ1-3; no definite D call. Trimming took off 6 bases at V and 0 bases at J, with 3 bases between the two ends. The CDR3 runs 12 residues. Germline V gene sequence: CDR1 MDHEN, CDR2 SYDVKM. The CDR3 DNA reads TGTGCCAGCAGGACCTCTGGAAACACCATATATTTT. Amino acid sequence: CASRTSGNTIYF. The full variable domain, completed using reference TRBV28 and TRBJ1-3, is DVKVTQSSRYLVKRTGEKVFLECVQDMDHENMFWYRQDPGLGLRLIYFSYDVKMKEKGDIPEGYSVSREKKERFSLILESASTNQTSMYLCASRTSGNTIYFGEGSWLTVV.

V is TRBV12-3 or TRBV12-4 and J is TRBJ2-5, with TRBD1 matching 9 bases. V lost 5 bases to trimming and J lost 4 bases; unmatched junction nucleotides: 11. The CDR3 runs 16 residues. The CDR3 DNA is TGTGCCAGCAGTGCAGGACTGGGGACAGGGCGAGAGACCCAGTACTTC. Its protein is CASSAGLGTGRETQYF.

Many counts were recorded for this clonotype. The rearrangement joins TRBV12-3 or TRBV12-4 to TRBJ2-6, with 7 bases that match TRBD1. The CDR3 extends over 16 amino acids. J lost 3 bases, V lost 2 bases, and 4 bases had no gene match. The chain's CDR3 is CASSLQRGLGANVLTF. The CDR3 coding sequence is TGTGCCAGCAGTTTACAGAGGGGGCTTGGGGCCAACGTCCTGACTTTC.

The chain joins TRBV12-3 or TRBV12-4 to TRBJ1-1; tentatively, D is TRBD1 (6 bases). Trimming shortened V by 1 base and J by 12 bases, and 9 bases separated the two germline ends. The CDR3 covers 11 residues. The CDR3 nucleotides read TGTGCCAGCAGTTTAGGGACAGCCCCTTTCTTT. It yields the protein CASSLGTAPFF.

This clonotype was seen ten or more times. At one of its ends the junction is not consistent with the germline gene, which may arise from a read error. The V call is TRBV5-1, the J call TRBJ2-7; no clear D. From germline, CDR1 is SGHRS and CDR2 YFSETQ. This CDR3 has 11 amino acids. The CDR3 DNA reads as TGTGCCAGCAGCTTAGAATCCGAGCAGTACTTC. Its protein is CASSLESEQYF.

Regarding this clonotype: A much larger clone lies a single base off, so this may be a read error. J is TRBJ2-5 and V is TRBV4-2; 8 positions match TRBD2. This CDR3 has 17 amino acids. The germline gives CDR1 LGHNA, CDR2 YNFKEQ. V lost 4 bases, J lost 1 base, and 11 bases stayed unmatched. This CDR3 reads CASSRSLHGGGQETQYF. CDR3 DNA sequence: TGTGCCAGCAGCCGATCTCTTCACGGGGGGGGCCAAGAGACCCAGTACTTC.

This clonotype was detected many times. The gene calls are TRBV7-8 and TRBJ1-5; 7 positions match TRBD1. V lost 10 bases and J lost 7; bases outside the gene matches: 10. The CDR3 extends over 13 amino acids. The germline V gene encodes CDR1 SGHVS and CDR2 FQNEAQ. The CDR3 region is CATSPRGKQPQHF. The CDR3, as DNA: TGTGCCACCTCCCCCAGGGGGAAGCAGCCCCAGCATTTT.

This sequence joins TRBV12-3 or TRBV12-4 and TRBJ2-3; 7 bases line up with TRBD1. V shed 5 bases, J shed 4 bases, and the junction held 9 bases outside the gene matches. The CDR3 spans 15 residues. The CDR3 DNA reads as TGTGCCAGCAGTCCCCACAGGGGTAGGGCAGATACGCAGTATTTT. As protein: CASSPHRGRADTQYF.

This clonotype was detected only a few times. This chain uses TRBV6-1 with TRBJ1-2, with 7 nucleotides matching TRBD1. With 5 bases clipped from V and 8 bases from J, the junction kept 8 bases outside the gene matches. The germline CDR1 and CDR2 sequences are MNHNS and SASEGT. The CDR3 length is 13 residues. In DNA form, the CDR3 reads TGTGCCAGCAGTCCCGGGACAGCTACCGGCTACACCTTC. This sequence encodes CASSPGTATGYTF.

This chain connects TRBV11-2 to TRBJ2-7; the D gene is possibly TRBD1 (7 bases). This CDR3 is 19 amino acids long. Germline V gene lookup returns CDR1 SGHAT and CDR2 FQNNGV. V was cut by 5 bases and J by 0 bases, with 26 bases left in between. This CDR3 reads CASSPSRGFFAGFSYEQYF. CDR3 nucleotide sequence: TGTGCCAGCAGCCCTAGCAGGGGGTTCTTTGCGGGGTTCTCCTACGAGCAGTACTTC.

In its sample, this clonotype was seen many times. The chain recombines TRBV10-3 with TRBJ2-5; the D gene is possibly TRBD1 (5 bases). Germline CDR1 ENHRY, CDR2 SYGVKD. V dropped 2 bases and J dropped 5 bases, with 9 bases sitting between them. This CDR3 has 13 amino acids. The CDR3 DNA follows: TGTGCCATCAGTGAGCAGGGATTGGAGACCCAGTACTTC. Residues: CAISEQGLETQYF.

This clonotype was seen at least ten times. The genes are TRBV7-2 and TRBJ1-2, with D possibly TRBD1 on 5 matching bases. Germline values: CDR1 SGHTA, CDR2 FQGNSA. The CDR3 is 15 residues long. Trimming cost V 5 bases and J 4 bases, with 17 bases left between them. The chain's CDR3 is CASSPGQGLSYGYTF. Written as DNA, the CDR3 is TGTGCCAGCAGCCCAGGCCAGGGTCTGAGCTATGGCTACACCTTC.

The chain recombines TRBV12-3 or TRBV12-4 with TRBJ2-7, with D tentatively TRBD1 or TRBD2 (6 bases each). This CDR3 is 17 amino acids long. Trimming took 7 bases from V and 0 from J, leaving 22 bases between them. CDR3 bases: TGTGCCAGCACCCTGGGGGGTTCTTTGGACAGCTCCTACGAGCAGTACTTC. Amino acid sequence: CASTLGGSLDSSYEQYF.

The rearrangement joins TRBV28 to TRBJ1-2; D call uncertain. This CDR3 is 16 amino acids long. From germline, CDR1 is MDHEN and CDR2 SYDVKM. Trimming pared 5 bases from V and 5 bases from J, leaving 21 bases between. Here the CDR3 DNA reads TGTGCCAGCAGTCCAAACCCACGCGGGTTGGGGTATGGCTACACCTTC. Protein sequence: CASSPNPRGLGYGYTF.